This passage covers 23 T cell receptor beta chains from one sample sequenced in a study of TIL therapy for anti-PD-1-resistant metastatic lung cancer. This was the immunoSEQ v3 assay. Assay: immunoSEQ multiplex PCR; the TCRdb copy retains only in-frame clones and omits some. The sample carries over 15,000 clones, about 75% recorded once. Time point of the sample: pre-treatment sample, taken before nivolumab and TIL therapy. The specimen was blood, collected at baseline. The receptors were gathered from a person aged 25 to 79 with non-small cell lung cancer.

The V call is TRBV27, the J call TRBJ2-5, with D possibly matching TRBD1 (5 bases). CDR3 length equals 14 residues. The ends were cut back, 5 bases at V and 3 bases at J, with 13 bases in the middle. Germline assignment: CDR1 MNHEY and CDR2 SMNVEV (reference sequence). CDR3 amino acids: CASSPRVGEETQYF. The CDR3 coding sequence is TGTGCCAGCAGTCCCAGGGTAGGAGAAGAGACCCAGTACTTC.

The rearrangement uses TRBV25-1 and TRBJ2-7; unclear D gene. CDR1 and CDR2 from the germline V gene are MGHDK and SYGVNS. The V end was cut by 2 bases, the J end by 0 bases, with 11 bases between. This CDR3 region has 15 residues. CDR3 protein: CASSENHSGSYEQYF. The CDR3 DNA is TGTGCCAGCAGTGAAAACCACTCGGGCTCCTACGAGCAGTACTTC.

V gene TRBV6-5 combines with J gene TRBJ2-7; no clear D gene. Germline V gene lookup returns CDR1 MNHEY and CDR2 SVGAGI. V lost 6 bases to trimming and J lost 3 bases, with 6 bases between them. The CDR3 is 11 amino acids. The DNA for the CDR3 is TGTGCCAGCAGCCGAGACTACGAGCAGTACTTC. Amino acid sequence: CASSRDYEQYF.

CDR3 amino acids: CASSNPYRAMADTQYF. The CDR3 DNA reads as TGTGCCAGTAGTAATCCGTACAGGGCTATGGCAGATACGCAGTATTTT. The chain carries TRBV19 and TRBJ2-3; the D gene is possibly TRBD1 (6 bases). Per the germline V gene, CDR1 is LNHDA and CDR2 is SQIVND (reference sequence). V lost 4 bases and J lost 4, with 18 bases in between. The CDR3 runs 16 residues.

CDR3 residues: CASSHPTASPYNEQFF. In DNA, the CDR3 is TGTGCCAGCTCACACCCGACTGCCTCCCCCTACAATGAGCAGTTCTTC. The rearrangement uses TRBV18 and TRBJ2-1; no definite D call. Trimming left V 4 bases short and J 2 bases short, with 15 bases between. There are 16 residues in the CDR3. The germline V gene encodes CDR1 KGHSH and CDR2 LQKENI.

The rearrangement links TRBV29-1 to TRBJ2-7; possibly TRBD1 for D (6 bases). Germline lookup yields CDR1 SQVTM and CDR2 ANQGSEA. The CDR3 contains 13 residues. V was clipped by 6 bases and J by 0 bases, with 12 bases between them. DNA for the CDR3: TGCAGCGTACAGGGAGTCAGCTCCTACGAGCAGTACTTC. The encoded protein is CSVQGVSSYEQYF.

This chain connects TRBV28 to TRBJ1-4; D remains ambiguous. The V gene's germline CDR1 is MDHEN and CDR2 SYDVKM. The CDR3 is 17 residues long. The V end was cut by 7 bases, the J end by 4 bases, with 22 bases between. The CDR3 protein is CASMGRLGGGINEKLFF. The CDR3 nucleotides read TGTGCCAGCATGGGCAGGTTGGGTGGCGGGATTAATGAAAAACTGTTTTTT.

The genes are TRBV7-2 and TRBJ1-6; 8 bases agree with TRBD1. This CDR3 spans 15 amino acids. Germline V gene sequence: CDR1 SGHTA, CDR2 FQGNSA. The ends lost 6 bases at V and 7 bases at J; junction bases unmatched: 8. Here the CDR3 DNA reads TGTGCCAGCAGGCAAGCAGGGGGCTTGAATTCACCCCTCCACTTT. Its protein product is CASRQAGGLNSPLHF. The full variable domain, with the rest looked up from reference TRBV7-2 and TRBJ1-6, is GAGVSQSPSNKVTEKGKDVELRCDPISGHTALYWYRQSLGQGLEFLIYFQGNSAPDKSGLPSDRFSAERTGGSVSTLTIQRTQQEDSAVYLCASRQAGGLNSPLHFGNGTRLTVT.

This clone was observed a handful of times. CDR3 amino acids: CASSLRGEQYF. Written as DNA, the CDR3 is TGTGCCAGCAGCTTAAGGGGAGAGCAGTACTTC. The rearrangement joins TRBV7-9 to TRBJ2-7; D is possibly TRBD1 (5 bases). The V end was cut by 2 bases, the J end by 7 bases, with 6 bases between. CDR1 and CDR2 from the germline V gene are SEHNR and FQNEAQ (reference sequence). The CDR3 is 11 residues long.

This chain uses TRBV28 with TRBJ1-5, with D uncertain. Germline assignment: CDR1 MDHEN and CDR2 SYDVKM. With 6 bases removed from V and 2 bases from J, the gap between germline ends came to 2 bases. This CDR3 is 11 amino acids long. Here the CDR3 reads CASSRNQPQHF. In DNA, the CDR3 is TGTGCCAGCAGCCGCAATCAGCCCCAGCATTTT.

The J gene is TRBJ2-3, the V gene TRBV7-9; TRBD2 agrees at 8 bases. Germline trimming cut 6 bases from V and 3 bases from J; bases unmatched to any gene: 14. The CDR3 is 17 residues long. Germline V gives CDR1 SEHNR, CDR2 FQNEAQ (reference sequence). As DNA, the CDR3 is TGTGCCAGCAGTCTCCCCACGCGGGGGGCGGAGACAGATACGCAGTATTTT. This encodes CASSLPTRGAETDTQYF.

J is TRBJ2-5 and V is TRBV18, with 9 bases matching TRBD1. Germline V gene lookup returns CDR1 KGHSH and CDR2 LQKENI. J lost 4 bases, V lost 3 bases, and 15 bases had no gene match. The CDR3 extends over 18 amino acids. CDR3 DNA sequence: TGTGCCAGCTCACCGCAGGGACCGGGACAGGGTTTCGGAGAGACCCAGTACTTC. It specifies CASSPQGPGQGFGETQYF.

The chain combines TRBV28 with TRBJ2-7, with TRBD1 matching 9 bases. CDR3 length equals 15 residues. Germline trimming cut 2 bases from V and 5 bases from J; bases unmatched to any gene: 7. Germline V gene data show CDR1 as MDHEN and CDR2 as SYDVKM. The CDR3 DNA reads as TGTGCCAGCAGTTTACCCGGACAGGGGAGGAACGAGCAGTACTTC. Amino acid sequence: CASSLPGQGRNEQYF.

The chain joins TRBV28 to TRBJ2-1; D is ambiguous. The length of the CDR3 is 14 residues. The germline V and J ends were trimmed by 9 bases and 2 bases, with 14 bases remaining between them. The V gene's germline CDR1 is MDHEN and CDR2 SYDVKM. The chain's CDR3 is CASLGRTPYNEQFF. CDR3 coding DNA: TGTGCCAGTTTAGGTAGGACCCCCTACAATGAGCAGTTCTTC.

This clone was observed a few times. The J gene is TRBJ2-7, the V gene TRBV7-9, with D tentatively TRBD1 (5 bases). The CDR3 runs 14 residues. Per the germline V gene, CDR1 is SEHNR and CDR2 is FQNEAQ (reference sequence). V lost 5 bases, J lost 1 base, and 12 bases lay in between. CDR3: CASSATTGSYEQYF. As DNA, the CDR3 is TGTGCCAGCAGCGCTACAACAGGATCCTACGAGCAGTACTTC.

The gene calls are TRBV28 and TRBJ2-4, with unresolved D. The germline CDR1 and CDR2 sequences are MDHEN and SYDVKM. CDR3 length equals 14 residues. V was pared by 7 bases and J by 0 bases, with 10 bases between. This chain's CDR3 is CASMTFIAKNIQYF. The CDR3, as DNA: TGTGCCAGCATGACCTTTATAGCCAAAAACATTCAGTACTTC.

This chain links TRBV28 with TRBJ1-4; tentatively, D is TRBD1 (5 bases). V shed 2 bases and J shed 8 bases, with 15 bases lying between them. Germline V gene lookup returns CDR1 MDHEN and CDR2 SYDVKM. The CDR3 has 15 amino acids. The CDR3 region is CASSLVQRGREKLFF. DNA for the CDR3: TGTGCCAGCAGTTTAGTGCAACGGGGGAGAGAAAAACTGTTTTTT.

This clone turned up a few times. This sequence joins TRBV7-6 and TRBJ2-1, with TRBD2 matching 8 bases. CDR3 length: 15 residues. Germline V CDR1 and CDR2: SGHVS, FNYEAQ. The V gene end was trimmed by 7 bases and the J gene end by 2 bases; junction bases not matched to a gene: 7. Written as DNA, the CDR3 is TGTGCCAGCACCTTTCTAGCGGGTACCTACAATGAGCAGTTCTTC. Residues: CASTFLAGTYNEQFF. Looking up the rest from reference TRBV7-6 and TRBJ2-1 gives the full variable domain: GAGVSQSPRYKVTKRGQDVALRCDPISGHVSLYWYRQALGQGPEFLTYFNYEAQQDKSGLPNDRFSAERPEGSISTLTIQRTEQRDSAMYRCASTFLAGTYNEQFFGPGTRLTVL.

The chain joins TRBV7-2 to TRBJ2-7; 9 bases are shared with TRBD2. CDR1 SGHTA and CDR2 FQGNSA come from the germline V gene. Germline trimming cut 6 bases from V and 4 bases from J; bases unmatched to any gene: 7. The CDR3 has 14 residues. In nucleotides, the CDR3 is TGTGCCAGCAGGGGAGCGGGGGGCTCTTACGAGCAGTACTTC. It is translated as CASRGAGGSYEQYF.

In the case of this clone: One end of the junction is discordant with germline, which a read error may explain. The V call is TRBV7-3, the J call TRBJ2-5, with 10 bases that match TRBD1. The CDR3 contains 17 residues. The germline V gene has CDR1 SGHTA and CDR2 FQGTGA. Here the CDR3 DNA reads TGTGCCAGCAGCGTAACGGGACAGGGGAGACCTGAGGAGACCCAGTACTTC. Protein: CASSVTGQGRPEETQYF.

J is TRBJ1-3 and V is TRBV18, with a possible D match to TRBD1 (5 bases). Looked up from germline, CDR1 is KGHSH and CDR2 is LQKENI. The V gene lost 1 base and the J gene lost 1 base, with 8 bases spanning the gap. CDR3 length equals 15 residues. CDR3 DNA sequence: TGTGCCAGCTCACCACGGGGCGAGTCTGGAAACACCATATATTTT. The encoded protein is CASSPRGESGNTIYF.

The rearrangement uses TRBV12-3 or TRBV12-4 and TRBJ2-7; D is undetermined. This CDR3 has 11 amino acids. Trimming took 3 bases from V and 3 from J, leaving 3 bases between them. CDR3 amino acids: CASSFFYEQYF. In DNA form, the CDR3 reads TGTGCCAGCAGTTTTTTCTACGAGCAGTACTTC.

This sequence joins TRBV11-2 and TRBJ1-4; 8 nucleotides line up with TRBD1. The CDR3 contains 18 residues. V lost 5 bases and J lost 8; bases outside the gene matches: 19. The germline V gene encodes CDR1 SGHAT and CDR2 FQNNGV. This CDR3 reads CASSRTGRIGEVAEKLFF. The CDR3 DNA reads TGTGCCAGCAGCCGGACAGGGAGAATTGGGGAGGTAGCCGAAAAACTGTTTTTT.